The next 18 T cell receptor gamma chains were all read from a single sample in a study of γδ T cells in repeated Plasmodium falciparum infection listed by TCRdb under 2021. Receptor libraries were prepared by multiplex PCR. The run used an Illumina MiSeq. In TCRdb, clones were called once more from the public reads by CATT, and rows of identical DNA were later combined. The sample table contains 25,000 to 35,000 gamma-chain clones; only one count was recorded for approximately 1.4% of them. The top ten clonotypes cover approximately 19% of the sample. For bulk TCR repertoire analysis, Vgamma9/Vdelta2+ and Vdelta2-negative gammadelta T cell populations were isolated by flow sorting from peripheral blood mononuclear cells. The source material was gamma-delta T cells from blood. The receptors come from a pool of human donors (malaria-infected and uninfected, not separated).

This clone was observed at least ten times. The CDR3 region has the DNA TGTGCCACCTGGGATGGGCCTTGGAGTTATTATAAGAAACTCTTT. Protein sequence: CATWDGPWSYYKKLF. The J gene is TRGJ1 or TRGJ2, the V gene TRGV4. CDR1 EGSTGY and CDR2 YDSYTSSV come from the germline V gene. This CDR3 spans 15 amino acids. J gave up 3 bases and V 0 bases, and 8 bases lay outside the gene matches.

In this sample, this clone turned up a few times. This likely stems from a read error, as it lies one base from a far larger clone. At the DNA level, this CDR3 is encoded by other sequences in the same sample as well. This chain links TRGV9 with TRGJP. As TCRdb names no J gene, one was assigned here on the basis of a DNA match to germline. Germline CDR1 reads GITISATS; CDR2 reads ISYDGTV (reference sequence). The CDR3 extends over 18 amino acids. CDR3 sequence: CALWEVYSPRLGKKIKVF. The CDR3 region has the DNA TGTGCCTTGTGGGAGGTGTATAGCCCAAGGTTGGGTAAAAAAATCAAGGTATTT.

Only a few counts were recorded for this clone. The amino acid sequence in TCRdb belongs to a much larger clone and departs from this DNA's translation at residue 8, likely a sequencing read error; the sequence shown is translated from the DNA. V usage is TRGV8 and J usage is TRGJ1 or TRGJ2. The J gene comes from matching the DNA to germline here; TCRdb lacks it. The V and J ends lost 5 bases and 10 bases, in that order; junction bases with no gene match: 14. Germline CDR1 VENAVY, CDR2 YDSYNSRV. CDR3 length equals 13 residues. The DNA of the CDR3 is TGTGCCACCTGGGGCCGACGAGTTGGGAAGAAACTCTTT. Translation: CATWGRRVGKKLF.

In this sample, this clone turned up many times. This rearrangement joins TRGV4 to TRGJ1 or TRGJ2. Germline V gives CDR1 EGSTGY, CDR2 YDSYTSSV. With V trimmed by 0 bases and J by 2 bases, 10 bases remained unmatched. CDR3 size: 16 residues. In DNA form, the CDR3 reads TGTGCCACCTGGGATGGGCCCCACCGTCATTATTATAAGAAACTCTTT. Translating gives CATWDGPHRHYYKKLF.

This clone was observed many times. A read error likely explains why the TCRdb protein, taken from a much larger clone, differs from this DNA's translation at residue 12; the protein shown is translated from the DNA. The sample has other DNA sequences that encode this CDR3 too. The CDR3 here is CALWEVQRGYKELF. The CDR3, as DNA: TGTGCCTTGTGGGAGGTGCAAAGGGGTTATAAGGAACTCTTT. The V gene corresponds to TRGV9; no J gene was called. The CDR3 sequence is 14 residues long. Germline V CDR1 and CDR2: GITISATS, ISYDGTV (reference sequence).

About this clone: This probably arose from a read error, given a far larger clone one base away. The sample contains more than one DNA sequence encoding this CDR3. The rearrangement joins TRGV9 to TRGJP. As TCRdb names no J gene, one was assigned here on the basis of a DNA match to germline. The germline CDR1 and CDR2 sequences are GITISATS and ISYDGTV (reference sequence). The CDR3 loop spans 18 amino acids. The CDR3 region has the DNA TGTGCCTTGTGGGAGGTCCGCCAGGGAGCGTTGGGGAAAAAAATCAAGGTATTT. It specifies CALWEVRQGALGKKIKVF.

Many counts were recorded for this clone. TCRdb records a much larger clone's protein for this DNA, with a difference at residue 13 that likely arises from a read error; the protein given is the translation of the DNA. There is no J gene call, but TRGV9 is given as the V gene. CDR3 length: 15 amino acids. Germline values: CDR1 GITISATS, CDR2 ISYDGTV (reference sequence). The CDR3 reads CALWEGGQGKKIEVF. The CDR3 DNA reads as TGTGCCTTGTGGGAGGGGGGGCAGGGCAAAAAAATCGAGGTATTT.

This clone has at least ten counts. TCRdb pairs this DNA with a much larger clone's protein that differs at residue 11, likely a read error; the protein shown was translated from the DNA. This specimen includes other DNA sequences encoding the same CDR3. This sequence joins TRGV9 and TRGJ1 or TRGJ2. Germline matching of the DNA provided the J gene here, since TCRdb leaves it blank. Looked up from germline, CDR1 is GITISATS and CDR2 is ISYDGTV (reference sequence). This CDR3 region has 14 residues. CDR3 DNA: TGTGCCTTGTGGGAGGTGCAAAGGGGTTATGAGAAACTCTTT. This codes for CALWEVQRGYEKLF.

For this clone: TCRdb pairs this DNA with a much larger clone's protein that differs at residue 5, likely a read error; the protein shown was translated from the DNA. The J gene is TRGJ1 or TRGJ2, the V gene TRGV2. TCRdb carries no J gene annotation; the J gene was assigned here by matching the DNA with germline. The CDR3 runs to 13 residues. CDR1 EGSNGY and CDR2 YDSYNSKV come from the germline V gene. The V segment lost 4 bases and the J segment 8 bases; nucleotides outside the gene matches: 11. This chain's CDR3 is CATWEVLRNKKLF. The CDR3 bases are TGTGCCACCTGGGAGGTCCTAAGGAATAAGAAACTCTTT.

The sample holds a few counts of this clone. TCRdb assigns this DNA the protein of a much larger clone, which departs from its translation at residue 10; this likely reflects a read error, and the protein shown comes from translating the DNA. V and J are TRGV9 and TRGJ1 or TRGJ2. As TCRdb names no J gene, one was assigned here on the basis of a DNA match to germline. Germline V gene data show CDR1 as GITISATS and CDR2 as ISYDGTV (reference sequence). CDR3 length: 13 amino acids. The J segment lost 12 bases and the V segment lost 0 bases, leaving 11 bases of the junction unmatched. The CDR3 spells CALWEVHPRRKLF. CDR3 coding DNA: TGTGCCTTGTGGGAGGTGCACCCCCGTAGGAAACTCTTT.

The table lists this clone with a few counts. TCRdb records a much larger clone's protein for this DNA, with a difference at residue 3 that likely arises from a read error; the protein given is the translation of the DNA. This chain links TRGV2 with TRGJ1 or TRGJ2. Here the J gene came from matching the DNA to germline, since TCRdb omits it. Germline V gene lookup returns CDR1 EGSNGY and CDR2 YDSYNSKV. This CDR3 has 13 amino acids. As DNA, the CDR3 is TGTGCCGCCTGGGACGGGCGAGTTGGAAAGAAACTCTTT. Its translation: CAAWDGRVGKKLF.

Note on this clone: It differs at one base from a far larger clone, so likely a read error. Here the V gene is TRGV8, but the J gene went uncalled. Germline V gene lookup returns CDR1 VENAVY and CDR2 YDSYNSRV. This CDR3 is 11 amino acids long. This chain's CDR3 is CATWDRLKKLF. CDR3 in DNA: TGTGCCACCTGGGATAGGCTTAAGAAGCTCTTT.

This clone was seen more than once but under ten times. The protein in TCRdb stems from a much larger clone and differs at residue 10 from this DNA's translation, likely a read error; here the protein is translated from the DNA. J is TRGJ1 or TRGJ2 and V is TRGV9. The CDR3 is 12 amino acids. The germline gives CDR1 GITISATS, CDR2 ISYDGTV (reference sequence). The CDR3 DNA is TGTGCCTTGTGGGAGGTGCCCTATAAGAGACTCTTT. It encodes CALWEVPYKRLF.

This clone has at least ten counts. Only one base separates this from a far larger clonotype, so it likely reflects a read error. This specimen includes other DNA sequences encoding the same CDR3. This sequence joins TRGV9 and TRGJ1 or TRGJ2. Because TCRdb records no J gene, it was assigned here through a match of the DNA to germline. Germline V lookup: CDR1 GITISATS, CDR2 ISYDGTV (reference sequence). The CDR3 totals 15 residues. V shed 2 bases and J 4 bases; nucleotides not matched to a gene: 11. CDR3 DNA sequence: TGTGCCTTGTGGGAGGCAAGCCTCCCGTATTATAAGAAACTCTTT. This sequence encodes CALWEASLPYYKKLF.

In regard to this clone: The protein held in TCRdb is that of a much larger clone and does not match this DNA's translation at residue 3, likely because of a read error; the protein shown is translated from the DNA. The chain joins TRGV4 to TRGJ1 or TRGJ2. The J gene, left out of TCRdb, was set here by checking the DNA against germline. Germline V gene sequence: CDR1 EGSTGY, CDR2 YDSYTSSV. The CDR3 is 14 residues long. The CDR3 here is CAIWDGPSYYKKLF. CDR3 nucleotide sequence: TGTGCCATCTGGGATGGCCCTTCTTATTATAAGAAACTCTTT.

On this clone: Translating this DNA gives a protein that differs at residue 11 from the TCRdb one, which belongs to a much larger clone; a read error is likely, and the protein shown is this translation. The chain is built from TRGV9 and TRGJ1 or TRGJ2. Matching the DNA to germline supplied the J gene, which TCRdb does not give. CDR1 GITISATS and CDR2 ISYDGTV come from the germline V gene (reference sequence). The CDR3 is 14 amino acids. The DNA of the CDR3 is TGTGCCTTGTGGGAGCTTTTGAATTATTATAGGAAACTCTTT. Its translation is CALWELLNYYRKLF.

This clone appeared a few times. TCRdb pairs this DNA with a much larger clone's protein that differs at residue 3, likely a read error; the protein shown was translated from the DNA. V gene TRGV2 combines with J gene TRGJ1 or TRGJ2. The J gene is absent in TCRdb and was assigned here via DNA matching to germline. Germline V gene lookup returns CDR1 EGSNGY and CDR2 YDSYNSKV. The CDR3 spans 13 residues. This chain's CDR3 is CAAWDGPSRLKLF. Here the CDR3 DNA reads TGTGCCGCCTGGGACGGGCCGTCCCGATTGAAACTCTTT.

Of note for this clone: For this DNA, TCRdb reports the protein of a much larger clone, which diverges at residue 14, most likely from a read error; the protein presented here is translated directly from the DNA. This chain joins TRGV9 and TRGJP. As TCRdb names no J gene, one was assigned here on the basis of a DNA match to germline. This CDR3 spans 18 amino acids. Germline loops: CDR1 GITISATS, CDR2 ISYDGTV (reference sequence). Written as DNA, the CDR3 is TGTGCCTTGTGGGAGGTGCAGTCTACGAGTTTGGGCAAAGAAATCAAGGTATTT. Encoded protein: CALWEVQSTSLGKEIKVF.